This is a list of T cell receptor beta chains from one sample in a study of blood T cell repertoires in COVID-19. Only in-frame clones appear in the TCRdb table, and some are missing; sequencing was by immunoSEQ multiplex PCR. Here the sample spans around 190,000 clones, about 80% being singletons. The sequencing sample was made of peripheral blood. The receptor source for this set is a woman aged 55-70 years with COVID-19, enrolled during active disease. Both conserved end residues are part of each CDR3. D genes are given only for firm matches. Only part of the rows carry a size: once, few, many, or a class if the clone is expanded.

D,J,size,V,DNA,CDR3
TRBD1,TRBJ1-1,NA,TRBV2,TGTGCCAGCAGATTGACAGGGTACACTGAAGCTTTCTTT,CASRLTGYTEAFF
NA,TRBJ2-7,NA,TRBV4-1,TGCGCCAGCAGCCAAGACGGCAGGTGGTTCAAGTACTTC,CASSQDGRWFKYF
NA,TRBJ1-1,once,TRBV6-2/TRBV6-3,TGTGCCAGCAGCCTTACAAGTTTTAACACTGAAGCTTTCTTT,CASSLTSFNTEAFF
NA,TRBJ1-6,NA,TRBV6-5,TGTGCCAGCAGTTACGGAAAGGGGTTTGATTCACCCCTCCACTTT,CASSYGKGFDSPLHF
TRBD1,TRBJ1-6,NA,TRBV19,TGTGCCAGCCGGGACAGGGGTGATTCACCCCTCCACTTT,CASRDRGDSPLHF
TRBD1,TRBJ2-3,NA,TRBV14,TGTGCCAGCAGCGAACCGGGACAGGGCACAGATACGCAGTATTTT,CASSEPGQGTDTQYF
NA,TRBJ1-1,NA,TRBV10-1,TGCGCCAGCCAACAGGGTGTTGGGACTGAAGCTTTCTTT,CASQQGVGTEAFF
TRBD1,TRBJ1-5,NA,TRBV29-1,TGCAGCGTCGCAGGGGGTGCTAGCAATCAGCCCCAGCATTTT,CSVAGGASNQPQHF
TRBD2,TRBJ2-1,NA,TRBV27,TGTGCCAGCAGTCTAGGAGCGGGGGAACACAATGAGCAGTTCTTC,CASSLGAGEHNEQFF
NA,TRBJ2-2,NA,TRBV5-4,TGTGCCAGCAGCTTTCAGTGGAACACCGGGGAGCTGTTTTTT,CASSFQWNTGELFF
NA,TRBJ2-1,NA,TRBV29-1,TGCAGCGTTTGTGGTCAACCCTGCTACTACAATGAGCAGTTCTTC,CSVCGQPCYYNEQFF
NA,TRBJ2-1,NA,TRBV21-1,TGTGCCAGCAGCAGGGCTAGCGAGAAGGAGCAGTTCTTC,CASSRASEKEQFF
NA,TRBJ1-2,NA,TRBV28,TGTGCCAGCAGTTCGACAGGACTCAACTATGGCTACACCTTC,CASSSTGLNYGYTF
NA,TRBJ2-1,NA,TRBV2,TGTGCCAGCGGTCGCGGGCCAGGTGCTGAGCAGTTCTTC,CASGRGPGAEQFF
TRBD1,TRBJ1-4,NA,TRBV5-6,TGTGCCAGCAGCTTGGGGCCTGCAGGGGGGAATGAAAAACTGTTTTTT,CASSLGPAGGNEKLFF
NA,TRBJ1-6,many,TRBV5-1,TGCGCCAGCAGCTCCGACGGACTGGATTCACCCCTCCACTTT,CASSSDGLDSPLHF
TRBD2,TRBJ2-5,NA,TRBV3-1/TRBV3-2,TGTGCCAGCAGCCAAGGAGGGACTAGCGGCCAAGAGACCCAGTACTTC,CASSQGGTSGQETQYF
NA,TRBJ1-3,NA,TRBV4-3,TGCGCCAGCAGCCAGGATAATACAGGGTCTGGAAACACCATATATTTT,CASSQDNTGSGNTIYF
NA,TRBJ2-7,few,TRBV7-8,TGTGCCAGCAGCTTGGGGAGAGGGAGTTCTTACGAGCAGTACTTC,CASSLGRGSSYEQYF
NA,TRBJ1-1,NA,TRBV10-3,TGTGCCATCAGCCGAGGGGACATCAAAAGGGGCACTGAAGCTTTCTTT,CAISRGDIKRGTEAFF
NA,TRBJ1-2,many,TRBV6-1,TGTGCCAGCAGTGAAAGAGGACAGCTAGTCTATGGCTACACCTTC,CASSERGQLVYGYTF
NA,TRBJ1-5,once,TRBV19,TGTGCCAGTAGTATAGCGGGAAACGTAAATCAGCCCCAGCATTTT,CASSIAGNVNQPQHF
TRBD1,TRBJ1-3,NA,TRBV5-4,TGTGCCAGCAGCTTACGGACAGGGAACTCTGGAAACACCATATATTTT,CASSLRTGNSGNTIYF
NA,TRBJ1-5,few,TRBV12-1,TGTGCCAGCAGCTCCACAGGGCGTAGCAATCAGCCCCAGCATTTT,CASSSTGRSNQPQHF
TRBD2,TRBJ2-2,NA,TRBV29-1,TGCAGCGTTGAAACGGGGAGGGACACCGGGGAGCTGTTTTTT,CSVETGRDTGELFF
NA,TRBJ1-3,NA,TRBV6-1,TGTGCCAGCAGTGAATGGGCCAGGGGCTCTGGAAACACCATATATTTT,CASSEWARGSGNTIYF